This is a list of T cell receptor beta chains from one sample in a study of blood T cell repertoires in COVID-19. Assay: immunoSEQ multiplex PCR; the TCRdb copy retains only in-frame clones and omits some. The table has almost 250,000 clones, about 82% seen once. The sequencing input was peripheral blood. The receptors were sampled from a woman aged 80 or over with COVID-19, enrolled during active disease. Each CDR3 is given with its conserved first and last residue. A D gene is named only where the DNA matches it firmly. The listing skips clone size in some rows; elsewhere it reads once, few, many or a size class.

j_call	v_call	clone_size	d_call	cdr3_length	cdr3_aa	cdr3_nt
TRBJ2-5	TRBV5-4	.	TRBD2	15	CASSLLAGVGETQYF	TGTGCCAGCAGCTTGTTAGCGGGGGTAGGGGAGACCCAGTACTTC
TRBJ1-5	TRBV2	few	TRBD1	15	CASSRSGTGMSPQHF	TGTGCCAGCAGTCGCTCCGGGACAGGGATGTCGCCCCAGCATTTT
TRBJ1-2	TRBV3-1/TRBV3-2	.	.	15	CASSQARTDRSGYTF	TGTGCCAGCAGCCAAGCTCGGACAGACCGGTCTGGCTACACCTTC
TRBJ1-5	TRBV19	.	TRBD1	13	CASRDRGYQPQHF	TGTGCCAGCCGGGACAGGGGGTATCAGCCCCAGCATTTT
TRBJ1-3	TRBV6-5	.	.	15	CASSAGTRSGNTIYF	TGTGCCAGCTCCGCTGGCACCCGCTCTGGAAACACCATATATTTT
TRBJ1-1	TRBV7-2	.	.	13	CASRPGTSFEAFF	TGTGCCAGCAGGCCCGGGACTAGCTTTGAAGCTTTCTTT
TRBJ1-1	TRBV19	.	.	15	CASSISGVKTTEAFF	TGTGCCAGTAGTATTTCAGGGGTTAAGACCACTGAAGCTTTCTTT
TRBJ1-1	TRBV29-1	.	.	10	CSVEYMEAFF	TGCAGCGTTGAGTACATGGAAGCTTTCTTT
TRBJ2-3	TRBV9	.	.	12	CASSVGQDTQYF	TGTGCCAGCAGCGTTGGACAGGATACGCAGTATTTT
TRBJ2-3	TRBV5-4	once	.	13	CASSFENTDTQYF	TGTGCCAGCAGCTTTGAGAACACAGATACGCAGTATTTT